These T cell receptor beta chains were read from a single sample in a study of identifying expanded T cells in peripheral blood. Some clones are missing from TCRdb's copy, which holds only in-frame ones; the method was immunoSEQ multiplex PCR. The table has approximately 100,000 clones, about 89% seen once; the top ten hold 16%. Sequencing was carried out using blood. The source of these receptors is a person aged 18 to 70 in good health. Both conserved end residues are part of each CDR3. Fields, in order: V gene, CDR3 protein.

v_call: TRBV6-5
cdr3_aa: CASTRTGTDGYTF

v_call: TRBV11-2
cdr3_aa: CASSAGYAYEQYF

v_call: TRBV18
cdr3_aa: CASSPPGGYNEQFF

v_call: TRBV4-2
cdr3_aa: CASSQDPNRGVSYEQYF

v_call: TRBV7-9
cdr3_aa: CASSLGGRLYGYTF

v_call: TRBV7-9
cdr3_aa: CASRRESTDTQYF

v_call: TRBV7-2
cdr3_aa: CASSLALSGRQISYEQYF

v_call: TRBV7-9
cdr3_aa: CASSSAWELYEQYF

v_call: TRBV28
cdr3_aa: CASSPLTYSGQYF

v_call: TRBV5-4
cdr3_aa: CASSLAGVLREQYF